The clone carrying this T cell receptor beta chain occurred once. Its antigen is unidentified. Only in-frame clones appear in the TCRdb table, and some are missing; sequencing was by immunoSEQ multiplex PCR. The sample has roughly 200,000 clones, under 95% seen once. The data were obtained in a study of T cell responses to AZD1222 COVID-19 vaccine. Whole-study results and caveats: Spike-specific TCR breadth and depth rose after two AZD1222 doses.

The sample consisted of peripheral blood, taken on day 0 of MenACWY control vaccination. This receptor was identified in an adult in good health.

The CDR3 DNA follows: TGTGCCAGCAGCACCTTGAACACTGAAGCTTTCTTT. Its translation: CASSTLNTEAFF. V and J are TRBV6-2 or TRBV6-3 and TRBJ1-1, with D hard to call. The CDR3 loop spans 12 amino acids. Germline V gene data show CDR1 as MNHEY and CDR2 as SVGEGT. V was trimmed by 6 bases and J by 0 bases, leaving 5 bases between them.